The 21 T cell receptor beta chains reported below all come from one sample, sequenced in a study of blood T cells in healthy people across ages. Next came a second PCR, run for about 6 to 12 cycles, which used a sample-barcoded 5' primer along with a J-beta primer mix. MiXCR, run by TCRdb on the 5' RACE reads, gives a single entry per CDR3 protein. Seen here are more than 1,000,000 distinct CDR3 sequences, under 30% observed once, and the top ten hold around 0.75%. Separately, the same data were catalogued under a study of T cells of mothers and their children.

The material sequenced was blood. Receptors were obtained from a girl aged 2 to 10 in good health.

This clonotype was counted between two and nine times. V and J are TRBV3-1 and TRBJ2-5; 13 bases are shared with TRBD2. The germline V gene has CDR1 LGHDT and CDR2 YNNKEL (reference sequence). This CDR3 spans 16 amino acids. The V and J ends lost 4 bases and 3 bases, in that order; junction bases with no gene match: 5. DNA for the CDR3: TGTGCCAGCAGCCTCACCGGGACTAGCGGGAAAGAGACCCAGTACTTC. It yields the protein CASSLTGTSGKETQYF.

As regards this clonotype: One end of the junction does not line up with germline, which may come from a read error. The chain carries TRBV12-5 and TRBJ2-6; 9 positions match TRBD2. This CDR3 contains 17 residues. The germline V gene encodes CDR1 LGHNT and CDR2 FRNRAP. The CDR3 loop is CASGQPSGEAGANVLTF. The CDR3 bases are TGTGCTAGTGGCCAGCCTAGCGGGGAGGCTGGGGCCAACGTCCTGACCTTC.

This chain joins TRBV7-8 and TRBJ2-5; D unclear. The DNA end favors TRBJ2-7, so the J call may be wrong. The CDR3 is 13 residues long. Germline assignment: CDR1 SGHVS and CDR2 FQNEAQ. CDR3 protein: CASSLTLNYEQYF. Written as DNA, the CDR3 is TGTGCCAGCAGCTTAACCCTAAACTACGAGCAGTACTTC.

There are a few counts of this clonotype. The J gene is TRBJ2-5, the V gene TRBV9, with TRBD1 matching over 7 bases. The V segment lost 4 bases and the J segment 11 bases; nucleotides outside the gene matches: 14. Per germline, CDR1 SGDLS and CDR2 YYNGEE. The CDR3 totals 14 residues. The CDR3 DNA sequence: TGTGCCAGCAGCACGACAGGGAGAGAGGATAGGCAGTACTTC. It codes for CASSTTGREDRQYF.

The gene calls are TRBV3-1 and TRBJ2-1, with D perhaps TRBD2 (5 bases). This CDR3 spans 14 amino acids. The germline gives CDR1 LGHDT, CDR2 YNNKEL (reference sequence). The V and J ends lost 4 bases and 6 bases respectively, with 13 bases between them. The CDR3: CASSPDGRVNEQFF. In DNA form, the CDR3 reads TGTGCCAGCAGCCCCGACGGGCGGGTCAATGAGCAGTTCTTC.

This chain connects TRBV4-1 to TRBJ2-3; tentative D call: TRBD1 (5 bases). The CDR3 is 15 residues long. Trimming removed 4 bases from V and 1 base from J, with 12 bases in between. CDR1 and CDR2 from the germline V gene are MGHRA and YSYEKL. Written as DNA, the CDR3 is TGCGCCAGCAGCCGGATTCAGGGTCGCACAGATACGCAGTATTTT. Its protein is CASSRIQGRTDTQYF.

The chain carries TRBV7-2 and TRBJ2-7; a weak D match, TRBD2 (5 bases). Germline lookup yields CDR1 SGHTA and CDR2 FQGNSA. The CDR3 contains 14 residues. V was cut by 5 bases and J by 6 bases, with 17 bases left in between. CDR3 amino acids: CASSGPGLVSEQYF. Written as DNA, the CDR3 is TGTGCCAGCAGCGGGCCGGGGTTAGTTAGCGAGCAGTACTTC.

The CDR3 bases are TGTGCCAGCAGCTTCCCGACTGAGCAGTTCTTC. It translates to CASSFPTEQFF. The rearrangement links TRBV11-2 to TRBJ2-1, with D uncertain. CDR3 length: 11 residues. Germline loops: CDR1 SGHAT, CDR2 FQNNGV. The V end lost 3 bases, the J end lost 9 bases, and 6 bases lay between the germline ends.

The chain combines TRBV7-9 with TRBJ2-7; D may be TRBD1 (6 bases). Germline V gene lookup returns CDR1 SEHNR and CDR2 FQNEAQ (reference sequence). Trimming removed 4 bases at V and 5 bases at J, with 21 bases between. The CDR3 is made up of 16 amino acids. The CDR3 coding sequence is TGTGCCAGCAGCTATCCGGACAGTCCCTCGGTCAACGAGCAGTACTTC. It encodes CASSYPDSPSVNEQYF.

DNA for the CDR3: TGTGCCAGCACGGGGACAGGGGGCTCAGAGACCCAGTACTTC. Encoded protein: CASTGTGGSETQYF. The chain joins TRBV25-1 to TRBJ2-5, with TRBD1 matching over 12 bases. The CDR3 contains 14 residues. Germline CDR1 MGHDK, CDR2 SYGVNS. The junction had 4 bases not matched to a gene; V was cut back by 7 bases and J by 4 bases.

The chain recombines TRBV3-1 with TRBJ2-7; D is perhaps TRBD2 (6 bases). The V and J ends lost 3 bases and 2 bases respectively, with 11 bases between them. Germline V gene lookup returns CDR1 LGHDT and CDR2 YNNKEL (reference sequence). The CDR3 loop spans 14 amino acids. For the CDR3, the DNA is TGTGCCAGCAGCCATACGGAGGGACCCTACGAGCAGTACTTC. Amino acids: CASSHTEGPYEQYF.

This clonotype was observed many times. V usage is TRBV7-9 and J usage is TRBJ2-2; D call uncertain. This CDR3 comprises 15 residues. Germline values: CDR1 SEHNR, CDR2 FQNEAQ (reference sequence). The ends were cut back, 1 base at V and 3 bases at J, with 9 bases in the middle. CDR3 loop: CASSLVTTHTGELFF. DNA for the CDR3: TGTGCCAGCAGCTTAGTTACTACCCACACCGGGGAGCTGTTTTTT.

This clonotype was counted only a few times. The V and J genes are TRBV24-1 and TRBJ1-1, with TRBD1 as a possible D gene (5 bases). The CDR3 spans 17 residues. V dropped 4 bases and J dropped 10 bases, with 27 bases sitting between them. Germline V gene sequence: CDR1 KGHDR, CDR2 SFDVKD. The CDR3 DNA follows: TGTGCCACCAGTGACACCCATTCGGGGGTAGAGGTGCAAGGAGCTTTCTTT. This codes for CATSDTHSGVEVQGAFF.

The chain is built from TRBV7-8 and TRBJ2-2, with 7 bases identical to TRBD1. Germline V lookup: CDR1 SGHVS, CDR2 FQNEAQ. V was pared by 4 bases and J by 6 bases, with 11 bases of the junction left unmatched. The CDR3 covers 16 residues. CDR3 in DNA: TGTGCCAGCAGCTCCTCCGCGGCAGGGGGATCCGGGGAGCTGTTTTTT. Its translation: CASSSSAAGGSGELFF.

This clonotype occurred a few times. The V and J genes are TRBV27 and TRBJ2-5, with D possibly matching TRBD1 (6 bases). TRBJ2-7 matches the DNA end more closely, so the J call is doubtful. The CDR3 totals 14 residues. Germline CDR1 reads MNHEY; CDR2 reads SMNVEV (reference sequence). CDR3 loop: CASSFNRDSYEQYF. The DNA of the CDR3 is TGTGCCAGCAGTTTTAACAGGGATTCCTACGAGCAGTACTTC.

The chain combines TRBV21-1 with TRBJ2-3; the table calls TRBD1, which could not be checked here. TRBV21-1 is designated a pseudogene. This CDR3 region has 20 residues. The CDR3 is CARNSEIKIITGLPVDTQYF. The DNA of the CDR3 is TGTGCCAGGAACAGCGAGATAAAAATCATCACGGGCCTGCCTGTGGATACGCAGTATTTT.

The chain employs TRBV7-3 and TRBJ2-5; possible D gene TRBD1, 6 bases. TRBJ2-1 explains the end of the DNA better; the J call may be wrong. Germline assignment: CDR1 SGHTA and CDR2 FQGTGA. This CDR3 is 14 amino acids long. CDR3: CASSWGHLDNEQFF. Here the CDR3 DNA reads TGTGCCAGCAGCTGGGGACACCTTGACAATGAGCAGTTCTTC.

The chain joins TRBV9 to TRBJ1-3; 7 bases agree with TRBD1. J was trimmed by 4 bases and V by 0 bases; bases with no gene match: 4. Germline V gives CDR1 SGDLS, CDR2 YYNGEE. The CDR3 contains 15 residues. CDR3 sequence: CASSVEGARGNTIYF. Written as DNA, the CDR3 is TGTGCCAGCAGCGTAGAGGGGGCGCGAGGAAACACCATATATTTT.

This clonotype occurred a few times. This chain joins TRBV5-1 and TRBJ2-1; the match to TRBD2 covers 8 bases. This CDR3 has 15 amino acids. The V segment lost 6 bases and the J segment 1 base; nucleotides outside the gene matches: 6. Germline loops: CDR1 SGHRS, CDR2 YFSETQ. The CDR3 DNA reads as TGCGCCAGCATCCCGGGAGGGCCTTCCTACAATGAGCAGTTCTTC. Translating it yields CASIPGGPSYNEQFF.

The chain links TRBV20-1 to TRBJ1-1; 7 bases fit TRBD1. The CDR3 contains 14 residues. CDR1 DFQATT and CDR2 SNEGSKA come from the germline V gene (reference sequence). The J segment lost 6 bases and the V segment lost 0 bases, leaving 7 bases of the junction unmatched. DNA of the CDR3: TGCAGTGCTAGAGATAGCAGGGGGAATCCTGAAGCTTTCTTT. This translates into CSARDSRGNPEAFF.

This clonotype was detected only a few times. The rearrangement links TRBV4-1 to TRBJ2-7; 9 positions agree with TRBD1. This CDR3 is built from 17 residues. V lost 0 bases to trimming and J lost 4 bases; unmatched junction nucleotides: 10. Germline V gene data show CDR1 as MGHRA and CDR2 as YSYEKL. Here the CDR3 DNA reads TGCGCCAGCAGCCAAGATCCTTTTGGGACAGGGCTTTACGAGCAGTACTTC. Amino acids: CASSQDPFGTGLYEQYF.